The 25 T cell receptor beta chains below all came from one sample that was sequenced in a study of shared clonotypes between healthy human individuals. Sequenced by immunoSEQ multiplex PCR; TCRdb stores in-frame clones only, minus some. Seen here are about 990,000 clones, about 84% observed once, and the top ten hold roughly 0.65%. Source material: memory CD4+ T cells from PBMCs. Subset defined: CD45RA-negative fraction. The receptors stem from a man between 18 and 29 years old in good health. Some clones in this sample may be carry-over from other donors' samples.

The rearrangement joins TRBV7-8 to TRBJ1-5, with unresolved D. Germline V gives CDR1 SGHVS, CDR2 FQNEAQ. The V gene lost 4 bases and the J gene lost 7 bases, with 26 bases spanning the gap. The length of the CDR3 is 18 residues. CDR3 sequence (DNA): TGTGCCAGCAGCTCTATACCTCCACGGGAATCCCTTAGACAGCCCCAGCATTTT. Protein: CASSSIPPRESLRQPQHF.

For this clone: This same CDR3 is encoded by further DNA sequences in the sample. The V and J genes are TRBV5-6 and TRBJ2-5; D gene uncertain. The V end lost 5 bases, the J end lost 2 bases, and 4 bases lay between the germline ends. CDR1 and CDR2 from the germline V gene are SGHDT and YYEEEE. The CDR3 loop spans 11 amino acids. The CDR3 sequence is CASSSQETQYF. CDR3 coding DNA: TGTGCCAGCAGTTCTCAAGAGACCCAGTACTTC.

This clone was seen once. V usage is TRBV27 and J usage is TRBJ2-2; D call uncertain. CDR1 is MNHEY and CDR2 is SMNVEV in the germline V gene (reference sequence). This CDR3 comprises 14 residues. Trimming took 2 bases from V and 5 from J, leaving 9 bases between them. The CDR3 DNA reads TGTGCCAGCAGTTTAGATAAGTTTACCGGGGAGCTGTTTTTT. This gives the protein CASSLDKFTGELFF.

The chain employs TRBV9 and TRBJ2-5; 9 nucleotides agree with TRBD2. J gave up 8 bases and V 2 bases, and 13 bases lay outside the gene matches. CDR3 size: 16 residues. Germline loops: CDR1 SGDLS, CDR2 YYNGEE. The CDR3 bases are TGTGCCAGCAGCGTCACAGCGGGAGGCCCCACTTATACCCAGTACTTC. This translates into CASSVTAGGPTYTQYF.

This clone was observed at least ten times. The J gene is TRBJ2-7, the V gene TRBV5-1; 8 positions agree with TRBD1. The CDR3 has 14 amino acids. The germline gives CDR1 SGHRS, CDR2 YFSETQ. The V and J ends lost 4 bases and 4 bases, in that order; junction bases with no gene match: 7. CDR3 coding DNA: TGCGCCAGCAGCCTCAGGGGGCTAGGGTACGAGCAGTACTTC. Residues: CASSLRGLGYEQYF.

The chain employs TRBV18 and TRBJ2-2; weak D call: TRBD1 (5 bases). CDR3 size: 16 residues. Looked up from germline, CDR1 is KGHSH and CDR2 is LQKENI. The V end was cut by 0 bases, the J end by 4 bases, with 12 bases between. Here the CDR3 DNA reads TGTGCCAGCTCACCACCAGGAACAGGTCTCACCGGGGAGCTGTTTTTT. Residues: CASSPPGTGLTGELFF. Using reference TRBV18 and TRBJ2-2 for the parts outside the CDR3, the full variable domain is NAGVMQNPRHLVRRRGQEARLRCSPMKGHSHVYWYRQLPEEGLKFMVYLQKENIIDESGMPKERFSAEFPKEGPSILRIQQVVRGDSAAYFCASSPPGTGLTGELFFGEGSRLTVL.

The chain employs TRBV14 and TRBJ2-5, with D tentatively TRBD1 or TRBD2 (5 bases each). CDR1 is SGHDN and CDR2 is FVKESK in the germline V gene. This CDR3 is built from 18 residues. The V end lost 5 bases, the J end lost 2 bases, and 24 bases lay between the germline ends. The CDR3 protein is CASSRMRGTATGQETQYF. In DNA form, the CDR3 reads TGTGCCAGCAGCAGGATGAGAGGGACGGCAACCGGGCAAGAGACCCAGTACTTC.

DNA for the CDR3: TGTGCCAGCAGTTCCCGGCCACGCGGGAGAGGCTACGAGCAGTACTTC. As protein: CASSSRPRGRGYEQYF. The gene calls are TRBV27 and TRBJ2-7; 7 bases fit TRBD2. Germline V gene lookup returns CDR1 MNHEY and CDR2 SMNVEV (reference sequence). The CDR3 covers 16 residues. Losses at the gene ends were 4 bases for V and 3 bases for J; bases not matched to a gene: 12.

The chain recombines TRBV25-1 with TRBJ2-1, with 7 bases that match TRBD2. This CDR3 is 13 amino acids long. Germline values: CDR1 MGHDK, CDR2 SYGVNS. Germline trimming cut 7 bases from V and 3 bases from J; bases unmatched to any gene: 3. The CDR3 loop reads CASNGGSYNEQFF. The CDR3 DNA is TGTGCCAGCAATGGCGGGAGCTACAATGAGCAGTTCTTC. The entire variable domain, with the rest obtained from reference TRBV25-1 and TRBJ2-1, is as follows: EADIYQTPRYLVIGTGKKITLECSQTMGHDKMYWYQQDPGMELHLIHYSYGVNSTEKGDLSSESTVSRIRTEHFPLTLESARPSHTSQYLCASNGGSYNEQFFGPGTRLTVL.

In this sample, this clone turned up many times. The V call is TRBV5-4, the J call TRBJ1-2; no reliable D call. Germline V CDR1 and CDR2: SGHNT, YYREEE (reference sequence). The CDR3 loop spans 15 amino acids. The V end lost 1 base, the J end lost 3 bases, and 13 bases lay between the germline ends. The CDR3 region is CASSLFIRQDYGYTF. CDR3 nucleotides: TGTGCCAGCAGCTTGTTTATACGGCAGGACTATGGCTACACCTTC. The variable domain in full, with the rest retrieved from reference TRBV5-4 and TRBJ1-2, is ETGVTQSPTHLIKTRGQQVTLRCSSQSGHNTVSWYQQALGQGPQFIFQYYREEENGRGNFPPRFSGLQFPNYSSELNVNALELDDSALYLCASSLFIRQDYGYTFGSGTRLTVV.

The rearrangement uses TRBV6-5 and TRBJ2-2; 11 nucleotides match TRBD2. V lost 7 bases to trimming and J lost 4 bases; unmatched junction nucleotides: 5. Germline lookup yields CDR1 MNHEY and CDR2 SVGAGI. The CDR3 sequence is 15 residues long. CDR3 sequence reads: CASTPGLAVTGELFF. The CDR3 DNA reads as TGTGCCAGCACACCGGGACTAGCGGTCACCGGGGAGCTGTTTTTT.

Written as DNA, the CDR3 is TGTGCCAGCTCCCGAGGAACCAAAAACATTCAGTACTTC. Translated, it gives CASSRGTKNIQYF. The chain links TRBV28 to TRBJ2-4; D unresolved. Looked up from germline, CDR1 is MDHEN and CDR2 is SYDVKM. The V gene lost 8 bases and the J gene lost 2 bases, with 10 bases spanning the gap. This CDR3 spans 13 amino acids.

V usage is TRBV11-3 and J usage is TRBJ2-1; D ambiguous. CDR3 size: 16 residues. V lost 0 bases, J lost 6 bases, and 15 bases lay in between. Germline lookup yields CDR1 SGHNT and CDR2 YENEEA. DNA for the CDR3: TGTGCCAGCAGCTTAGACCTCCAGGTCAATCTCAATGAGCAGTTCTTC. Protein product: CASSLDLQVNLNEQFF.

This chain links TRBV29-1 with TRBJ2-7, with 7 bases identical to TRBD2. The ends lost 7 bases at V and 2 bases at J; junction bases unmatched: 14. This CDR3 is 15 amino acids long. In germline, CDR1 is SQVTM, CDR2 ANQGSEA. This CDR3 is CSARLRWEGAYEQYF. The CDR3 DNA follows: TGCAGCGCCCGGCTTAGGTGGGAGGGCGCCTACGAGCAGTACTTC.

The rearrangement joins TRBV7-6 to TRBJ2-7; 12 bases line up with TRBD1. Germline CDR1 is SGHVS and CDR2 is FNYEAQ. This CDR3 contains 15 residues. Germline trimming cut 1 base from V and 5 bases from J; bases unmatched to any gene: 3. CDR3 coding DNA: TGTGCCAGCAGCTTAGTCGGGACAGGGGGCCACGAGCAGTACTTC. Translation gives CASSLVGTGGHEQYF.

The gene calls are TRBV28 and TRBJ1-1, with 8 bases aligning to TRBD1. Germline CDR1 reads MDHEN; CDR2 reads SYDVKM. The CDR3 contains 15 residues. Trimming removed 8 bases from V and 3 bases from J; junction bases left unmatched: 11. The CDR3 sequence: CASSAGDRTYTEAFF. DNA for the CDR3: TGTGCCAGCTCGGCGGGGGACAGGACATACACTGAAGCTTTCTTT.

The chain employs TRBV25-1 and TRBJ1-4, with no clear D. CDR1 is MGHDK and CDR2 is SYGVNS in the germline V gene. V was trimmed by 5 bases and J by 8 bases, leaving 9 bases between them. This CDR3 is 12 amino acids long. The CDR3 DNA sequence: TGTGCCAGCAGTAAGTCGACAGAAAAACTGTTTTTT. It codes for CASSKSTEKLFF.

This clone has ten or more counts. The chain uses TRBV5-1 and TRBJ2-7; the match to TRBD1 covers 7 bases. CDR3 length: 14 residues. Trimming cost V 4 bases and J 4 bases; bases outside gene matches: 8. Germline-derived CDR1 and CDR2 are SGHRS and YFSETQ. The CDR3 region has the DNA TGCGCCAGCAGCGTGGGGGACAGTCTTTACGAGCAGTACTTC. Translated, it gives CASSVGDSLYEQYF.

In its sample, this clone was seen once. Possible read error: a much larger clone is one base away. Other DNA sequences in this sample translate to the same CDR3. The chain uses TRBV9 and TRBJ1-2; D is possibly TRBD1 (5 bases). Between the trimmed V and J ends, which lost 3 bases and 2 bases, there was a span of 8 bases. The CDR3 totals 13 residues. The V gene's germline CDR1 is SGDLS and CDR2 YYNGEE. The CDR3 bases are TGTGCCAGCAGCGCCGGGGGAAACTATGGCTACACCTTC. This codes for CASSAGGNYGYTF.

This clone turned up a few times. The rearrangement uses TRBV2 and TRBJ1-5; D ambiguous. CDR1 and CDR2 (germline): SNHLY, FYNNEI. Trimming pared 1 base from V and 10 bases from J, leaving 8 bases between. CDR3 length: 12 amino acids. Here the CDR3 reads CASSEDWHPQHF. CDR3 in DNA: TGTGCCAGCAGTGAAGATTGGCATCCCCAGCATTTT.

Remarks on this clone: At the DNA level, this CDR3 is encoded by other sequences in the same sample as well. The chain recombines TRBV7-2 with TRBJ1-5; weak D call: TRBD1 (5 bases). Germline loops: CDR1 SGHTA, CDR2 FQGNSA. This CDR3 has 13 residues. With 2 bases removed from V and 7 bases from J, the gap between germline ends came to 9 bases. Written as DNA, the CDR3 is TGTGCCAGCAGCTTACAGGGTAACCAGCCCCAGCATTTT. It specifies CASSLQGNQPQHF.

This chain links TRBV29-1 with TRBJ1-1; D might be TRBD1 (6 bases). Germline values: CDR1 SQVTM, CDR2 ANQGSEA. With 2 bases removed from V and 2 bases from J, the gap between germline ends came to 12 bases. The CDR3 runs to 14 residues. The CDR3 region is CSVEKQGFNTEAFF. The CDR3 bases are TGCAGCGTTGAAAAACAGGGTTTTAACACTGAAGCTTTCTTT.

The J gene is TRBJ1-1, the V gene TRBV5-1, with TRBD1 matching over 8 bases. CDR1 is SGHRS and CDR2 is YFSETQ in the germline V gene. J lost 1 base, V lost 4 bases, and 6 bases had no gene match. This CDR3 has 15 amino acids. Here the CDR3 DNA reads TGCGCCAGCAGCGAATTTACAGGGGGGAACACTGAAGCTTTCTTT. Its protein is CASSEFTGGNTEAFF.

The J gene is TRBJ2-5, the V gene TRBV9, with 9 bases that match TRBD1. Trimming cost V 1 base and J 3 bases; bases outside gene matches: 4. Germline V CDR1 and CDR2: SGDLS, YYNGEE. The CDR3 extends over 15 amino acids. CDR3 region: CASSVMGQGEETQYF. DNA of the CDR3: TGTGCCAGCAGCGTAATGGGACAGGGAGAAGAGACCCAGTACTTC.

The table lists this clone with a few counts. The CDR3 DNA is TGTGCCACCCCTTGGGACGATACGCAGTATTTT. It encodes CATPWDDTQYF. The V gene is TRBV19, the J gene TRBJ2-3; D tentatively reads TRBD1 or TRBD2 (5 bases each). This CDR3 is built from 11 residues. Deletions cut 10 bases from V and 6 bases from J, with 11 bases between. Germline loops: CDR1 LNHDA, CDR2 SQIVND (reference sequence).